The subject of this entry is one TCR beta chain. What it binds is not known. Additional DNA sequences in this sample encode the identical CDR3. The data are from a study of beta chain features in type 1 diabetes. As for the study in general: All samples combined gave 107,917,701 sorted cells for examination.

Whole-study findings and limits: Researchers report that Type 1 diabetes patients had moderately but significantly shorter TCRB CDR3s across all four CD4+ subsets. With patients and controls alike, PCR might favor shorter templates to an equal degree. For patients, the naive, central memory and Treg TCRB repertoires appeared more alike than for healthy donors.

There are 13 residues in the CDR3. The germline V gene encodes CDR1 SGHRS and CDR2 YFSETQ. Trimming took 2 bases from V and 0 from J, leaving 5 bases between them. Central memory, naive, regulatory and stem cell-like memory CD4+ cells were sorted by CD45RO/CCR7/CD25/CD127/CD95/CD27. The entirety of the isolated RNA underwent reverse transcription, so expressed TCRB transcripts were sequenced. Libraries were prepared by immunoSEQ multiplex PCR; TCRdb keeps only in-frame clonotypes and omits some of them. The sample holds hundreds of thousands of clones, over 12% seen once. This sequence joins TRBV5-1 and TRBJ1-1; D not certain. The sequenced sample consisted of naive CD4+ T cells from blood. This receptor was obtained from a man aged 18-30 years with type 1 diabetes. DNA of the CDR3: TGCGCCAGCAGCTTAGAATTGAACACTGAAGCTTTCTTT. Translated, it gives CASSLELNTEAFF.